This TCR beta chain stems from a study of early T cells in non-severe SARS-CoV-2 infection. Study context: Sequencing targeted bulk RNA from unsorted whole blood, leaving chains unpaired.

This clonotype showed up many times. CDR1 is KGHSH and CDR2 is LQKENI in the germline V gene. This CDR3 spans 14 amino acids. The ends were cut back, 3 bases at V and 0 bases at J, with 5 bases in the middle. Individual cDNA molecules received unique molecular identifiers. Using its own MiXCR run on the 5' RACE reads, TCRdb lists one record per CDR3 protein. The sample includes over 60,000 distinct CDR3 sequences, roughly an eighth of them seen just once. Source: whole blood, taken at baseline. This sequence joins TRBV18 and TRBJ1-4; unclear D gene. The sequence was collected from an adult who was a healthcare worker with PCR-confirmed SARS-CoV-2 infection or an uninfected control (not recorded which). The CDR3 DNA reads TGTGCCAGCTCACCGGGTGCAACTAATGAAAAACTGTTTTTT. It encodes CASSPGATNEKLFF.